The 24 T cell receptor beta chains presented below share a single source sample, sequenced in a study of cytomegalovirus exposure and HLA in healthy donors. This PCR relied on a set of 60 Vbeta primers and 13 Jbeta primers. Using immunoSEQ multiplex PCR, the repertoire was profiled, and TCRdb retains in-frame clones only, with some absent. The sample records around 210,000 clones, over 75% being singletons. The sequenced material came from PBMCs. The receptors derive from a boy younger than 18 in good health and CMV-seronegative.

This sequence joins TRBV6-5 and TRBJ2-7, with TRBD2 matching 7 bases. V gave up 4 bases and J gave up 5 bases; unmatched junction bases: 2. CDR1 and CDR2 from the germline V gene are MNHEY and SVGAGI. The CDR3 is made up of 12 amino acids. The DNA for the CDR3 is TGTGCCAGCAGTTCGACTAGCAACGAGCAGTACTTC. Encoded protein: CASSSTSNEQYF.

In this sample, this clone turned up a few times. The gene calls are TRBV7-9 and TRBJ1-2; D is ambiguous. Trimming removed 1 base at V and 3 bases at J, with 9 bases between. The CDR3 loop spans 14 amino acids. CDR1 is SEHNR, CDR2 FQNEAQ, per germline (reference sequence). CDR3 sequence: CASSLDVADYGYTF. The CDR3 DNA is TGTGCCAGCAGCTTAGACGTGGCAGACTATGGCTACACCTTC.

The chain links TRBV19 to TRBJ2-7; perhaps TRBD2 as D (5 bases). The CDR3 has 14 residues. Trimming took off 5 bases at V and 8 bases at J, with 19 bases between the two ends. Germline V lookup: CDR1 LNHDA, CDR2 SQIVND (reference sequence). The CDR3 DNA follows: TGTGCCAGTAGTCCTCCGCGAGGGATTGGGAAGCAGTACTTC. This sequence encodes CASSPPRGIGKQYF.

Many counts were recorded for this clone. The CDR3 here is CASTQTSGEYGELFF. The CDR3 DNA follows: TGTGCCAGCACTCAGACTAGCGGGGAATACGGGGAGCTGTTTTTT. The genes are TRBV6-1 and TRBJ2-2, with TRBD2 matching 11 bases. CDR1 MNHNS and CDR2 SASEGT come from the germline V gene. J was trimmed by 7 bases and V by 7 bases; bases with no gene match: 8. CDR3 size: 15 residues.

The rearrangement joins TRBV4-2 to TRBJ2-3; maybe TRBD2 (7 bases). V shed 1 base and J shed 2 bases, with 16 bases lying between them. In germline, CDR1 is LGHNA, CDR2 YNFKEQ. The CDR3 has 17 residues. CDR3 sequence (DNA): TGTGCCAGCAGCCAAGGGGGGCGGGGGCTTACCACAGATACGCAGTATTTT. This sequence encodes CASSQGGRGLTTDTQYF.

The chain recombines TRBV9 with TRBJ1-3, with 9 bases fitting TRBD1. The V and J ends lost 4 bases and 3 bases, in that order; junction bases with no gene match: 11. The germline gives CDR1 SGDLS, CDR2 YYNGEE. The CDR3 totals 17 residues. For the CDR3, the DNA is TGTGCCAGCAGCTCACGGACAGGGGAGAGAGGTGGAAACACCATATATTTT. Protein product: CASSSRTGERGGNTIYF.

Only a few counts were recorded for this clone. This chain connects TRBV2 to TRBJ1-2, with 7 nucleotides matching TRBD1. The V and J ends lost 3 bases and 10 bases, in that order; junction bases with no gene match: 11. Germline V gene lookup returns CDR1 SNHLY and CDR2 FYNNEI. The CDR3 extends over 14 amino acids. CDR3 nucleotide sequence: TGTGCCAGCAGTGAGGGTAGGCAGGGGGAGGTCTACACCTTC. Translated: CASSEGRQGEVYTF. Variable domain in full (rest from reference TRBV2 and TRBJ1-2): EPEVTQTPSHQVTQMGQEVILRCVPISNHLYFYWYRQILGQKVEFLVSFYNNEISEKSEIFDDQFSVERPDGSNFTLKIRSTKLEDSAMYFCASSEGRQGEVYTFGSGTRLTVV.

This sequence joins TRBV6-5 and TRBJ2-5; TRBD2 matches at 8 bases. The CDR3 runs 14 residues. The junction had 6 bases not matched to a gene; V was cut back by 8 bases and J by 1 base. Germline assignment: CDR1 MNHEY and CDR2 SVGAGI. CDR3 in DNA: TGTGCCAGCCAATCGACTAGCGCCCAAGAGACCCAGTACTTC. Translating gives CASQSTSAQETQYF.

V gene TRBV5-4 combines with J gene TRBJ2-2, with 11 nucleotides matching TRBD2. V was clipped by 4 bases and J by 2 bases; unmatched bases: 4. The germline CDR1 and CDR2 sequences are SGHNT and YYREEE (reference sequence). The CDR3 runs 16 residues. The CDR3 sequence is CASSTRLAGNTGELFF. In DNA form, the CDR3 reads TGTGCCAGCAGCACCAGACTAGCGGGAAACACCGGGGAGCTGTTTTTT.

The chain recombines TRBV11-3 with TRBJ2-2, with 8 bases that match TRBD2. Germline assignment: CDR1 SGHNT and CDR2 YENEEA. The CDR3 covers 18 residues. With V trimmed by 2 bases and J by 7 bases, 15 bases remained unmatched. The chain's CDR3 is CASSLTEPWREVNGELFF. The CDR3 nucleotides read TGTGCCAGCAGCTTAACGGAGCCTTGGCGGGAGGTAAACGGGGAGCTGTTTTTT.

The genes are TRBV5-1 and TRBJ2-7; 8 bases match TRBD1. Unmatched junction bases numbered 6, after V lost 3 bases and J lost 1 base. Looked up from germline, CDR1 is SGHRS and CDR2 is YFSETQ. The CDR3 runs 15 residues. The CDR3 loop is CASSYGTGRSYEQYF. The CDR3 bases are TGCGCCAGCAGCTATGGGACAGGACGGTCCTACGAGCAGTACTTC. The variable domain in full, completed from reference TRBV5-1 and TRBJ2-7, reads KAGVTQTPRYLIKTRGQQVTLSCSPISGHRSVSWYQQTPGQGLQFLFEYFSETQRNKGNFPGRFSGRQFSNSRSEMNVSTLELGDSALYLCASSYGTGRSYEQYFGPGTRLTVT.

The table lists this clone with a count of one. The CDR3 coding sequence is TGTGCCAGCTCGTACCCCGGGACTTACTACGAGCAGTACTTC. Translated, it gives CASSYPGTYYEQYF. This sequence joins TRBV18 and TRBJ2-7; D perhaps matches TRBD2 (6 bases). CDR1 KGHSH and CDR2 LQKENI come from the germline V gene. The germline V and J ends were trimmed by 6 bases and 3 bases, with 15 bases remaining between them. This CDR3 region has 14 residues.

The chain joins TRBV6-4 to TRBJ1-5; D is undetermined. CDR1 is MRHNA, CDR2 SNTAGT, per germline. The CDR3 covers 16 residues. Trimming stripped 7 bases from V and 0 bases from J, with 16 bases between. CDR3 nucleotides: TGTGCCAGCAAGTCGCTTACTTACTATAGCAATCAGCCCCAGCATTTT. Its translation is CASKSLTYYSNQPQHF.

The count of this clone is one. V is TRBV11-2 and J is TRBJ1-1; 8 nucleotides agree with TRBD1. The germline gives CDR1 SGHAT, CDR2 FQNNGV. The CDR3 is made up of 16 amino acids. V shed 1 base and J 9 bases; nucleotides not matched to a gene: 13. The CDR3 bases are TGTGCCAGCAGCTTAGTATTCCGCCAGGGGGCTTGTAAAGCTTTCTTT. It yields the protein CASSLVFRQGACKAFF.

The chain carries TRBV5-4 and TRBJ2-5; D is perhaps TRBD2 (6 bases). Trimming stripped 0 bases from V and 5 bases from J, with 8 bases between. Germline V gene sequence: CDR1 SGHNT, CDR2 YYREEE (reference sequence). The CDR3 extends over 13 amino acids. The CDR3 DNA reads TGTGCCAGCAGCTTGGGGAGGGGCGAGACCCAGTACTTC. This sequence encodes CASSLGRGETQYF.

The chain employs TRBV7-6 and TRBJ2-7; TRBD2 aligns across 8 bases. The CDR3 runs 15 residues. Germline trimming cut 0 bases from V and 2 bases from J; bases unmatched to any gene: 3. Per the germline V gene, CDR1 is SGHVS and CDR2 is FNYEAQ. CDR3 bases: TGTGCCAGCAGCTTAGCGGCGGGAGGAGCCTACGAGCAGTACTTC. Amino acids: CASSLAAGGAYEQYF.

This clone was seen just once. This rearrangement joins TRBV27 to TRBJ1-2; TRBD1 aligns across 12 bases. CDR1 and CDR2 from the germline V gene are MNHEY and SMNVEV (reference sequence). The CDR3 is made up of 15 amino acids. The ends lost 6 bases at V and 8 bases at J; junction bases unmatched: 10. This CDR3 is CASRPWDRGRGGYTF. DNA for the CDR3: TGTGCCAGCAGACCCTGGGACAGGGGGCGCGGGGGCTACACCTTC.

The rearrangement uses TRBV7-6 and TRBJ1-2, with 10 bases fitting TRBD1. V gave up 3 bases and J gave up 4 bases; unmatched junction bases: 14. The CDR3 runs to 18 residues. In germline, CDR1 is SGHVS, CDR2 FNYEAQ. In DNA, the CDR3 is TGTGCCAGCAGCTTGACGCCGTACTACCGGGACAGGGGCTATGGCTACACCTTC. Amino acid sequence: CASSLTPYYRDRGYGYTF. The whole variable domain, remainder taken from reference TRBV7-6 and TRBJ1-2, is GAGVSQSPRYKVTKRGQDVALRCDPISGHVSLYWYRQALGQGPEFLTYFNYEAQQDKSGLPNDRFSAERPEGSISTLTIQRTEQRDSAMYRCASSLTPYYRDRGYGYTFGSGTRLTVV.

The chain recombines TRBV14 with TRBJ1-3; D gene unclear. V was pared by 4 bases and J by 0 bases, with 13 bases between. From germline, CDR1 is SGHDN and CDR2 FVKESK. The CDR3 loop spans 16 amino acids. CDR3 in DNA: TGTGCCAGCAGCCCCCGAGTCTTGGTCTCTGGAAACACCATATATTTT. Translating it yields CASSPRVLVSGNTIYF.

The chain links TRBV5-1 to TRBJ1-1, with 8 nucleotides matching TRBD1. Losses at the gene ends were 4 bases for V and 1 base for J; bases not matched to a gene: 21. The CDR3 consists of 20 residues. Germline lookup yields CDR1 SGHRS and CDR2 YFSETQ. DNA for the CDR3: TGCGCCAGCAGCCGCCGGCCCCGAGGACAGGGTAGTATTACGAACACTGAAGCTTTCTTT. As protein: CASSRRPRGQGSITNTEAFF. Full variable domain (rest looked up from reference TRBV5-1 and TRBJ1-1): KAGVTQTPRYLIKTRGQQVTLSCSPISGHRSVSWYQQTPGQGLQFLFEYFSETQRNKGNFPGRFSGRQFSNSRSEMNVSTLELGDSALYLCASSRRPRGQGSITNTEAFFGQGTRLTVV.

A single count supports this clone. CDR3 amino acids: CASSLGLGAGELFF. In DNA form, the CDR3 reads TGTGCCAGCAGCTTAGGGCTGGGCGCCGGGGAGCTGTTTTTT. This rearrangement joins TRBV13 to TRBJ2-2; no clear D gene. CDR1 is PRHDT, CDR2 FYEKMQ, per germline (reference sequence). Trimming took 0 bases from V and 6 from J, leaving 8 bases between them. This CDR3 has 14 residues.

The V and J genes are TRBV19 and TRBJ1-4, with 7 nucleotides matching TRBD1. The CDR3 loop spans 15 amino acids. V was clipped by 4 bases and J by 7 bases; unmatched bases: 9. CDR1 and CDR2 from the germline V gene are LNHDA and SQIVND (reference sequence). The CDR3 reads CASSTDRVFGEKLFF. CDR3 nucleotide sequence: TGTGCCAGTAGTACTGACAGGGTATTTGGTGAAAAACTGTTTTTT.

The V gene is TRBV5-1, the J gene TRBJ2-5; D might be TRBD1 (6 bases). The CDR3 spans 13 residues. V was cut by 4 bases and J by 0 bases, with 7 bases left in between. Looked up from germline, CDR1 is SGHRS and CDR2 is YFSETQ. As DNA, the CDR3 is TGCGCCAGCAGCCCAGGGGACCAAGAGACCCAGTACTTC. It is translated as CASSPGDQETQYF.

This clone was seen a handful of times. V and J are TRBV2 and TRBJ2-2; no reliable D call. Germline CDR1 is SNHLY and CDR2 is FYNNEI. This CDR3 has 15 amino acids. V dropped 4 bases and J dropped 5 bases, with 14 bases sitting between them. CDR3 DNA sequence: TGTGCCAGCAGTGTCCTGGTATCAGGAACCGGGGAGCTGTTTTTT. It specifies CASSVLVSGTGELFF.